Shown below are 3 T cell receptor beta chains from a single sample sequenced in a study of blood T cell repertoires in COVID-19 (dated by TCRdb to 2019 to 2021). The protocol used for the library was the immunoSEQ multiplex PCR assay. TCRdb mirrors the immuneACCESS table, restricted to in-frame sequences. Some clones are absent from its copies; in checked studies, under half trace to an unresolved V gene, and the reason for the others is unknown. The sample table records 350,000 to 450,000 clones; roughly 84% of these occur just once. The ten largest clones represent about 1.5% of the sample. Specimen: PBMCs or T cells enriched from blood (not recorded which). The receptor set was obtained from a woman in her late teens or twenties who had been exposed to COVID-19.

The rearrangement links TRBV7-9 to TRBJ2-7; 10 bases match TRBD2. This CDR3 has 16 amino acids. Germline-derived CDR1 and CDR2 are SEHNR and FQNEAQ (reference sequence). Trimming took 5 bases from V and 1 from J; bases not matched to a gene: 8. The CDR3 DNA follows: TGTGCCAGCAGCGCCGCAAATAGCGGGGGGTCCTACGAGCAGTACTTC. Residues: CASSAANSGGSYEQYF.

This sequence joins TRBV28 and TRBJ2-1, with D possibly TRBD2 on 6 matching bases. Looked up from germline, CDR1 is MDHEN and CDR2 is SYDVKM. The CDR3 covers 15 residues. Deletions cut 8 bases from V and 3 bases from J, with 17 bases between. CDR3 loop: CASVRGDFDYNEQFF. CDR3 DNA sequence: TGTGCCAGCGTAAGAGGGGACTTCGACTACAATGAGCAGTTCTTC. Drawing the rest from reference TRBV28 and TRBJ2-1, the complete variable domain is DVKVTQSSRYLVKRTGEKVFLECVQDMDHENMFWYRQDPGLGLRLIYFSYDVKMKEKGDIPEGYSVSREKKERFSLILESASTNQTSMYLCASVRGDFDYNEQFFGPGTRLTVL.

The V call is TRBV11-3, the J call TRBJ2-3; 13 bases agree with TRBD2. This CDR3 contains 17 residues. CDR1 SGHNT and CDR2 YENEEA come from the germline V gene. V dropped 4 bases and J dropped 4; count of bases not matched to a gene: 8. CDR3 region: CASSSGLAGIISDTQYF. In DNA, the CDR3 is TGTGCCAGCAGCTCGGGACTAGCGGGGATCATATCAGATACGCAGTATTTT.